Reported below is one T cell receptor beta chain. As yet, its antigen is unknown. This entry comes from a study of T-cell reconstitution after alpha-beta-depleted transplantation in children. The study, taken as a whole, reports: Among T cells one year after transplant, newly produced cells accounted for most counts and diversity. About two months after transplant, alpha-beta T cells reportedly came from several hundred expanded graft clones. For some patients, TCRbeta diversity was high at day 60 because of recipient T cells and thymic progenitors that survived.

TCRbeta library preparation incorporated unique molecular identifiers. TCRdb used MiXCR to reprocess the PCR reads, holding one entry per CDR3 protein. Of about 980,000 distinct CDR3 sequences listed, less than 30% are singletons. This CDR3 region has 16 residues. With V trimmed by 6 bases and J by 4 bases, 13 bases remained unmatched. Sequenced material: PBMCs, mostly from graft donor cells, taken 360 days after TCRalphabeta/CD19-depleted stem cell transplant. The chain uses TRBV12-3 or TRBV12-4 and TRBJ2-5; 8 bases align to TRBD2. This receptor was taken from a boy less than two years old who had a stem cell transplant for SCID, so the T cells may come from the graft donor. The CDR3, as DNA: TGTGCCAGCAGCCACCCTAGAGGCGGGGGGCGAGAGACCCAGTACTTC. It codes for CASSHPRGGGRETQYF.